Below are 23 T cell receptor beta chains sequenced from a single sample in a study of T cell responses to AZD1222 COVID-19 vaccine. Libraries were prepared by immunoSEQ multiplex PCR; TCRdb keeps only in-frame clonotypes and omits some of them. The data hold more than 85,000 clones, with 88% observed a single time. Sequenced material: peripheral blood, taken on day 0 of AZD1222 vaccination. These TCRs come from an adult in good health.

The chain links TRBV6-5 to TRBJ2-3; perhaps D is TRBD1 or TRBD2 (5 bases each). The germline V gene has CDR1 MNHEY and CDR2 SVGAGI. The CDR3 is made up of 16 amino acids. Trimming took off 2 bases at V and 0 bases at J, with 12 bases between the two ends. CDR3 protein: CASSYGSGPSTDTQYF. The CDR3 coding sequence is TGTGCCAGCAGTTACGGGTCGGGGCCCAGCACAGATACGCAGTATTTT.

CDR3 sequence reads: CASSPSPGAVGNQPQHF. Written as DNA, the CDR3 is TGCGCCAGCAGCCCATCACCGGGGGCAGTGGGCAATCAGCCCCAGCATTTT. This chain uses TRBV5-1 with TRBJ1-5; a weak D match, TRBD1 (6 bases). V was pared by 4 bases and J by 2 bases, with 19 bases between. Germline V gene sequence: CDR1 SGHRS, CDR2 YFSETQ. This CDR3 contains 17 residues.

The gene calls are TRBV6-5 and TRBJ2-7; D perhaps matches TRBD2 (5 bases). Germline V lookup: CDR1 MNHEY, CDR2 SVGAGI. The CDR3 is made up of 15 amino acids. V was shortened by 6 bases and J by 3 bases, with 18 bases between the two germline ends. The CDR3: CASSRLGVASYEQYF. The DNA for the CDR3 is TGTGCCAGCAGCCGCCTCGGGGTAGCGAGCTACGAGCAGTACTTC.

This sequence joins TRBV5-4 and TRBJ1-1; tentative D call: TRBD1 (5 bases). CDR3 length equals 15 residues. The V gene's germline CDR1 is SGHNT and CDR2 YYREEE (reference sequence). Trimming removed 6 bases at V and 4 bases at J, with 19 bases between. Here the CDR3 reads CASMMSFGGSTEAFF. DNA for the CDR3: TGTGCCAGCATGATGTCATTTGGGGGGAGCACTGAAGCTTTCTTT.

The chain joins TRBV3-1 (or the pseudogene TRBV3-2) to TRBJ2-1; TRBD2 agrees at 14 bases. The CDR3 loop spans 19 amino acids. In germline, CDR1 is LGHDT, CDR2 YNNKEL (reference sequence). J gave up 5 bases and V 4 bases, and 13 bases lay outside the gene matches. In nucleotides, the CDR3 is TGTGCCAGCAGCCGGGATAGAAGGACTAGCGGGGGGTACCACAATGAGCAGTTCTTC. Translating it yields CASSRDRRTSGGYHNEQFF.

The chain couples TRBV11-3 to TRBJ2-7; the D is unclear. CDR3 length: 11 amino acids. Looked up from germline, CDR1 is SGHNT and CDR2 is YENEEA. V was clipped by 1 base and J by 10 bases, with 8 bases between them. CDR3 nucleotide sequence: TGTGCCAGCAGCTTAGGCGGTTTACAGTACGTC. This encodes CASSLGGLQYV.

The rearrangement uses TRBV5-5 and TRBJ2-2, with unresolved D. With 3 bases removed from V and 1 base from J, the gap between germline ends came to 10 bases. The CDR3 runs 15 residues. Germline CDR1 and CDR2: SGHKS and YYEKEE (reference sequence). The CDR3 DNA reads as TGTGCCAGCAGCTCTCAGAGTTGGAACACCGGGGAGCTGTTTTTT. Translating it yields CASSSQSWNTGELFF.

The rearrangement uses TRBV5-4 and TRBJ2-1; D perhaps matches TRBD2 (5 bases). Trimming removed 0 bases from V and 3 bases from J, with 10 bases in between. This CDR3 has 15 amino acids. CDR1 is SGHNT, CDR2 YYREEE, per germline (reference sequence). The CDR3: CASSLDKGDYNEQFF. Written as DNA, the CDR3 is TGTGCCAGCAGCTTGGATAAGGGAGACTACAATGAGCAGTTCTTC.

The V call is TRBV12-3 or TRBV12-4, the J call TRBJ2-3; D is possibly TRBD2 (5 bases). The CDR3 totals 12 residues. Trimming pared 3 bases from V and 6 bases from J, leaving 7 bases between. CDR3 in DNA: TGTGCCAGCAGTTTGCAGCGGGATACGCAGTATTTT. Translated: CASSLQRDTQYF.

This sequence joins TRBV5-4 and TRBJ1-2; 9 nucleotides align to TRBD1. V lost 3 bases and J lost 8; bases outside the gene matches: 8. The CDR3 runs to 14 residues. Germline V lookup: CDR1 SGHNT, CDR2 YYREEE (reference sequence). The CDR3 nucleotides read TGTGCCAGCAGCTCCCGACAGGGGGAAGGGGGCTACACCTTC. Protein sequence: CASSSRQGEGGYTF.

This clone was found once. The J gene is TRBJ1-2, the V gene TRBV4-1, with D maybe TRBD1 (5 bases). Trimming pared 3 bases from V and 2 bases from J, leaving 13 bases between. The CDR3 length is 15 residues. Germline-derived CDR1 and CDR2 are MGHRA and YSYEKL. Here the CDR3 reads CASSHAGTENYGYTF. The DNA of the CDR3 is TGCGCCAGCAGCCACGCAGGGACGGAAAACTATGGCTACACCTTC.

The V and J genes are TRBV5-1 and TRBJ1-2; the match to TRBD1 covers 7 bases. Germline V lookup: CDR1 SGHRS, CDR2 YFSETQ. J was trimmed by 0 bases and V by 0 bases; bases with no gene match: 5. The CDR3 extends over 16 amino acids. CDR3 nucleotide sequence: TGCGCCAGCAGCTTGGGAGGGGGCCCGACTAACTATGGCTACACCTTC. As protein: CASSLGGGPTNYGYTF. Combining the CDR3 with reference TRBV5-1 and TRBJ1-2 gives the whole variable domain KAGVTQTPRYLIKTRGQQVTLSCSPISGHRSVSWYQQTPGQGLQFLFEYFSETQRNKGNFPGRFSGRQFSNSRSEMNVSTLELGDSALYLCASSLGGGPTNYGYTFGSGTRLTVV.

This clone was observed a single time. This sequence joins TRBV28 and TRBJ1-2, with a tentative D call TRBD1 (5 bases). Per the germline V gene, CDR1 is MDHEN and CDR2 is SYDVKM. The CDR3 has 15 residues. V lost 7 bases and J 10 bases, leaving 25 bases between the germline ends. The chain's CDR3 is CASNFSGGRRADYTF. The CDR3 DNA is TGTGCCAGCAATTTCTCCGGGGGACGCCGTGCTGACTACACCTTC.

This chain joins TRBV6-2 or TRBV6-3 and TRBJ1-5, with D possibly being TRBD1 (5 bases). The length of the CDR3 is 13 residues. V was trimmed by 5 bases and J by 2 bases, leaving 7 bases between them. The germline CDR1 and CDR2 sequences are MNHEY and SVGEGT. The CDR3 region has the DNA TGTGCCAGCAGTCCGGGGGGCAATCAGCCCCAGCATTTT. Protein: CASSPGGNQPQHF.

The J gene is TRBJ2-7, the V gene TRBV29-1, with 7 bases lining up with TRBD1. J was trimmed by 3 bases and V by 7 bases; bases with no gene match: 6. CDR1 and CDR2 from the germline V gene are SQVTM and ANQGSEA. The CDR3 loop spans 12 amino acids. CDR3 sequence (DNA): TGCAGCGCTCAAGGGGGCATCTACGAGCAGTACTTC. It encodes CSAQGGIYEQYF.

This chain connects TRBV24-1 to TRBJ2-1; 8 bases align to TRBD2. V lost 5 bases to trimming and J lost 8 bases; unmatched junction nucleotides: 10. From germline, CDR1 is KGHDR and CDR2 SFDVKD. The CDR3 is made up of 15 amino acids. CDR3 in DNA: TGTGCCACCAGTGGCCGGGGGGGCCCCCTCCATGAGCAGTTCTTC. Its protein is CATSGRGGPLHEQFF.

This chain joins TRBV19 and TRBJ2-2; D unclear. The V end lost 5 bases, the J end lost 5 bases, and 9 bases lay between the germline ends. Germline-derived CDR1 and CDR2 are LNHDA and SQIVND (reference sequence). This CDR3 comprises 13 residues. The CDR3 protein is CASSQFRTGELFF. The CDR3 bases are TGTGCCAGTAGTCAGTTTCGAACCGGGGAGCTGTTTTTT.

The chain is built from TRBV19 and TRBJ2-7; TRBD1 matches at 8 bases. After removal of 10 bases from V and 6 bases from J, the junction contained 14 bases not matched to a gene. The germline CDR1 and CDR2 sequences are LNHDA and SQIVND (reference sequence). The CDR3 extends over 14 amino acids. The DNA for the CDR3 is TGTGCCACCGAGGACAGGGTCGGGTCCCCCGAGCAGTACTTC. Its protein product is CATEDRVGSPEQYF.

This clone was seen once. CDR3 protein: CASSSGGQVYYGYTF. The CDR3 DNA sequence: TGTGCCAGCAGCTCCGGAGGACAGGTTTATTATGGCTACACCTTC. V usage is TRBV13 and J usage is TRBJ1-2; 7 bases agree with TRBD1. This CDR3 is 15 amino acids long. The junction had 10 bases not matched to a gene; V was cut back by 4 bases and J by 5 bases. Germline V CDR1 and CDR2: PRHDT, FYEKMQ (reference sequence).

This chain links TRBV18 with TRBJ2-3, with 8 bases matching TRBD1. The junction had 5 bases not matched to a gene; V was cut back by 4 bases and J by 2 bases. Germline V gene data show CDR1 as KGHSH and CDR2 as LQKENI. The CDR3 runs 15 residues. The CDR3 coding sequence is TGTGCCAGCTCACTGGACAGGGTTTACACAGATACGCAGTATTTT. Its protein product is CASSLDRVYTDTQYF.

J is TRBJ2-7 and V is TRBV5-4, with D possibly TRBD2 on 5 matching bases. V was pared by 3 bases and J by 2 bases, with 12 bases between. There are 14 residues in the CDR3. Germline-derived CDR1 and CDR2 are SGHNT and YYREEE (reference sequence). The CDR3 loop is CASSSGTRPYEQYF. CDR3 nucleotide sequence: TGTGCCAGCAGCTCGGGAACTAGACCCTACGAGCAGTACTTC.

The J gene is TRBJ1-2, the V gene TRBV7-8, with D unclear. CDR1 and CDR2 (germline): SGHVS, FQNEAQ. This CDR3 region has 13 residues. V lost 4 bases, J lost 4 bases, and 10 bases lay in between. The DNA for the CDR3 is TGTGCCAGCAGCTCGGTTGGAGCCTATGGCTACACCTTC. Residues: CASSSVGAYGYTF.

The V call is TRBV5-1, the J call TRBJ2-1; the match to TRBD2 covers 8 bases. This CDR3 has 15 residues. The J segment lost 9 bases and the V segment lost 2 bases, leaving 10 bases of the junction unmatched. Looked up from germline, CDR1 is SGHRS and CDR2 is YFSETQ. The CDR3 here is CASSLRTSSWVEQFF. DNA for the CDR3: TGCGCCAGCAGCTTAAGGACTAGCTCTTGGGTTGAGCAGTTCTTC.